What follows is one T cell receptor beta chain and its context. Its matching antigen is unknown. The CDR3 runs to 16 residues. The V and J ends lost 1 base and 4 bases, in that order; junction bases with no gene match: 0. CDR1 and CDR2 from the germline V gene are SGHVS and FNYEAQ. The table came from immunoSEQ multiplex PCR; TCRdb's copy has only in-frame clones and leaves some out. The table includes tens of thousands of clones, around three quarters detected once. The record originates from a study of radiotherapy plus CTLA-4 blockade in lung cancer. Points from the study as a whole: Early clone dynamics of blood T cells, plus interferon-beta, reportedly predicted response best.

The chain combines TRBV7-6 with TRBJ2-1; 14 bases are shared with TRBD2. The sample was peripheral blood, taken from a patient treated with radiotherapy plus ipilimumab. The clonotype was recovered from a human donor with non-small cell lung cancer that progressed on radiotherapy plus ipilimumab. CDR3: CASSLGTSGGYNEQFF. CDR3 DNA: TGTGCCAGCAGCTTAGGGACTAGCGGGGGGTACAATGAGCAGTTCTTC. The full variable domain, in which reference TRBV7-6 and TRBJ2-1 provide the parts outside the CDR3, is GAGVSQSPRYKVTKRGQDVALRCDPISGHVSLYWYRQALGQGPEFLTYFNYEAQQDKSGLPNDRFSAERPEGSISTLTIQRTEQRDSAMYRCASSLGTSGGYNEQFFGPGTRLTVL.